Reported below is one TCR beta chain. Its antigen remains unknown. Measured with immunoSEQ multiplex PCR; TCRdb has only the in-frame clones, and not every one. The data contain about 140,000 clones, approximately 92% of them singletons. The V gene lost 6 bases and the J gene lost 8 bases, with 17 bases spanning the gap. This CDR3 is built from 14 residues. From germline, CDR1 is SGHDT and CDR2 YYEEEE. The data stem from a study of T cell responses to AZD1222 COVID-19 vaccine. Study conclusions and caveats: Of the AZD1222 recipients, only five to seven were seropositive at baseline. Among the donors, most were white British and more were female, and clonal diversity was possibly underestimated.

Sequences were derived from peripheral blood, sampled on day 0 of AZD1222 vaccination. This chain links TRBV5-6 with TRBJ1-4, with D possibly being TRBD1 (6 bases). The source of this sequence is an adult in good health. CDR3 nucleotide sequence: TGTGCCAGCAAGAAACAGGGCGCTTGGGAAAAACTGTTTTTT. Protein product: CASKKQGAWEKLFF.